Described below is a single TCR beta chain sequence and its context. This sample was taken from a study of control samples from healthy donors and cancer patients. The protocol was immunoSEQ multiplex PCR, while the TCRdb copy is restricted to in-frame clones and leaves out a portion. The sample holds just over 150,000 clones, 85% to 95% seen once. The clonotype originates from a man in his fifties or sixties in good health. The material sequenced was blood.

Here the CDR3 reads CAISRTGGDEKLFF. Here the CDR3 DNA reads TGTGCCATCAGTCGGACAGGGGGCGATGAAAAACTGTTTTTT. V usage is TRBV10-3 and J usage is TRBJ1-4, with 11 nucleotides matching TRBD1. With 5 bases clipped from V and 6 bases from J, the junction kept 2 bases outside the gene matches. Germline-derived CDR1 and CDR2 are ENHRY and SYGVKD. CDR3 size: 14 residues.